This TCR beta chain was profiled in a study of cytomegalovirus exposure and HLA in healthy donors. Points on this clone: What it binds is unknown.

The CDR3 loop spans 11 amino acids. In germline, CDR1 is SNHLY, CDR2 FYNNEI. The V segment lost 6 bases and the J segment 8 bases; nucleotides outside the gene matches: 3. The PCR contained 60 Vbeta and 13 Jbeta primers. Sequencing used immunoSEQ multiplex PCR; TCRdb keeps in-frame clones, though not all of them. The sample has about 140,000 clones, 80% to 85% seen once. Study-level points and caveats: Prior analysis indicated that the majority of TCR beta V segments exhibited productivity approximately 90% or approximately 30% of the time.

V usage is TRBV2 and J usage is TRBJ1-1; 7 positions agree with TRBD1. The receptor was isolated from a woman aged 30 to 39 in good health and CMV-seronegative. Source material: PBMCs. The CDR3 DNA reads as TGTGCCAGCAGAGAGACAGGGGAAGCTTTCTTT. This translates into CASRETGEAFF. The whole variable domain, filled in from reference TRBV2 and TRBJ1-1, reads EPEVTQTPSHQVTQMGQEVILRCVPISNHLYFYWYRQILGQKVEFLVSFYNNEISEKSEIFDDQFSVERPDGSNFTLKIRSTKLEDSAMYFCASRETGEAFFGQGTRLTVV.